The clone carrying this TCR beta chain was detected only once. Looked up from germline, CDR1 is MNHNS and CDR2 is SASEGT. The CDR3 covers 13 residues. Trimming shortened V by 3 bases and J by 1 base, and 6 bases separated the two germline ends. Per the authors' pipeline: Researchers report that nucleated cell counts were estimated from reference gene primer amplification. The assay was immunoSEQ multiplex PCR, and TCRdb's table has in-frame clones only and misses some. V and J calls plus clone size are reproduced from that table; the DNA served to infer D and trimming. The table has 150,000 to 190,000 clones, around 91% seen once. This sample was included in a study of blood T cell repertoires in COVID-19. Study in general: The United States, Italy and Spain provided the acute and convalescent COVID-19 samples. In each case, the material was cDNA or gDNA derived from T cells, B-cell-depleted T cells, or PBMCs.

Sequencing was done on a sample of peripheral blood. The V and J genes are TRBV6-1 and TRBJ1-1; D uncertain. The sequence derives from a middle-aged woman with acute or convalescent COVID-19. CDR3 nucleotide sequence: TGTGCCAGCAGTGAGACACGGAACACTGAAGCTTTCTTT. Residues: CASSETRNTEAFF.